This T cell receptor beta chain was captured in a study of monozygotic twins with inflammatory bowel disease. Study conclusions and caveats: Ultimately, a single strong signal or clonotype associated with IBD was not supported. IBD patients shared fewer clonotypes with others than healthy twins, especially with disease activity.

The germline gives CDR1 SGHDT, CDR2 YYEEEE. This CDR3 comprises 16 residues. Starting material for each TCR library was roughly 3,300 ng of total RNA. Through template switching, UMIs that included a 6-nucleotide sample barcode were added. TCRdb reprocessed the 5' RACE reads, with one entry per CDR3 protein and no DNA. In all, the sample yields some 130,000 distinct CDR3 sequences. In the case of this clonotype: The target antigen is unknown.

This receptor was obtained from a human donor with ulcerative colitis or Crohn's disease, or a healthy co-twin of an affected twin (not recorded which). The rearrangement joins TRBV5-6 to TRBJ2-1; the TRBD2 assignment by TCRdb is unverifiable without DNA. Specimen: blood. The CDR3 protein is CASSTRTSGSYNEQFF. The full variable domain, completed using reference TRBV5-6 and TRBJ2-1, is DAGVTQSPTHLIKTRGQQVTLRCSPKSGHDTVSWYQQALGQGPQFIFQYYEEEERQRGNFPDRFSGHQFPNYSSELNVNALLLGDSALYLCASSTRTSGSYNEQFFGPGTRLTVL.